This is a list of T cell receptor beta chains from one sample in a study of blood T cell repertoires in COVID-19. Sequencing used immunoSEQ multiplex PCR; TCRdb keeps in-frame clones, though not all of them. The sample lists approximately 99,000 clones, roughly 78% occurring once. Material: peripheral blood. Receptor source: a woman at least 80 years old with active or convalescent COVID-19. Each CDR3 is given with its conserved first and last residue. Each record gives: J gene, V gene, clone size, CDR3 protein. A clone size is listed for some rows: how often the clone was seen (once, few, many), or a class if it is expanded.

J: TRBJ2-7; V: TRBV7-2; size: NA; CDR3: CASRVGGAGVEQYF
J: TRBJ2-2; V: TRBV4-3; size: NA; CDR3: CASSQNLAGLTGELFF
J: TRBJ2-1; V: TRBV6-2/TRBV6-3; size: NA; CDR3: CASSYSGGDPNEQFF
J: TRBJ1-5; V: TRBV9; size: NA; CDR3: CASSSTGFVGQPQHF
J: TRBJ2-1; V: TRBV2; size: NA; CDR3: CASRPGGSSGEFF
J: TRBJ1-1; V: TRBV18; size: NA; CDR3: CASSPQQGMGLNTEAFF
J: TRBJ2-5; V: TRBV29-1; size: NA; CDR3: CSGGQQETQYF
J: TRBJ2-7; V: TRBV11-2; size: once; CDR3: CASSFYGSSGEQYF
J: TRBJ2-3; V: TRBV10-1; size: NA; CDR3: CASSRDSTDTQYF
J: TRBJ1-4; V: TRBV18; size: NA; CDR3: CASSPTAGVNEKLFF
J: TRBJ1-1; V: TRBV25-1; size: NA; CDR3: CASKDYTEAFF
J: TRBJ2-1; V: TRBV5-1; size: many; CDR3: CASSIGRVAGGLDNEQFF
J: TRBJ1-6; V: TRBV28; size: NA; CDR3: CASSIDRVYNSPLHF
J: TRBJ1-2; V: TRBV19; size: NA; CDR3: CASSEQGILDGYTF
J: TRBJ1-3; V: TRBV4-2; size: NA; CDR3: CASSPRSVTGNTIYF
J: TRBJ2-1; V: TRBV12-3/TRBV12-4; size: NA; CDR3: CASALTGANEQFF
J: TRBJ2-7; V: TRBV6-5; size: NA; CDR3: CASSFRDRAYEQYF
J: TRBJ2-3; V: TRBV3-1/TRBV3-2; size: NA; CDR3: CASTPSGANTQYF
J: TRBJ1-2; V: TRBV7-2; size: once; CDR3: CASSLSGTGAVQDGYTF